This entry describes one TCR beta chain. Its target is unknown. Deletions cut 1 base from V and 3 bases from J, with 11 bases between. The CDR3 has 15 amino acids. The germline CDR1 and CDR2 sequences are SGHAT and FQNNGV. The data are from a study of regulatory dendritic cells for organ transplantation. The study's findings and limits: The most alloreactive TCR clonotypes were found in resting memory CD8+ cells. Memory CD8+ T cells were the most oligoclonal; naive cells were highly diverse.

Naive CD45RA+ and memory CD45RO+ CD4+ or CD8+ T cells were FACS-sorted. Produced via immunoSEQ multiplex PCR; TCRdb's table is partial and in-frame only. This table has 30,000 to 40,000 clones, roughly nine tenths appearing once. The chain carries TRBV11-2 and TRBJ2-3; a weak D match, TRBD1 (5 bases). What was sequenced was naive CD4+ T cells from blood. Subset denoted: CD45RA+ naive T cells. This clonotype was sampled from a human donor in good health. The CDR3 is CASSLAGLRTDTQYF. CDR3 DNA sequence: TGTGCCAGCAGCTTAGCAGGGTTGAGGACAGATACGCAGTATTTT.